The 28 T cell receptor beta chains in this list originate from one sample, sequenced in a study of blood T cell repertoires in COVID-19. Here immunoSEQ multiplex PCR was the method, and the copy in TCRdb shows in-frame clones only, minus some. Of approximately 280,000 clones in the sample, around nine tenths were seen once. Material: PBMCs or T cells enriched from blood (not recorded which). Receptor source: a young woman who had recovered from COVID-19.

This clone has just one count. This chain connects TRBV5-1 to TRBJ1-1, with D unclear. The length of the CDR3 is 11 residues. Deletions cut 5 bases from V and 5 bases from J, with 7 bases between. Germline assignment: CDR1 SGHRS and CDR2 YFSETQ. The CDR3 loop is CASRLGTEAFF. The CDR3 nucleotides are TGCGCCAGCAGACTCGGTACTGAAGCTTTCTTT.

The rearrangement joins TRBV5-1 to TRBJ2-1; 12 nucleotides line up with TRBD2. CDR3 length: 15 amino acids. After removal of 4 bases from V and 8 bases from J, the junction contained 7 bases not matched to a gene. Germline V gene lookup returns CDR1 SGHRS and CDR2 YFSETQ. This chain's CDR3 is CASSPGLAGIDEQFF. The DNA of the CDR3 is TGCGCCAGCAGCCCCGGACTAGCGGGAATCGATGAGCAGTTCTTC.

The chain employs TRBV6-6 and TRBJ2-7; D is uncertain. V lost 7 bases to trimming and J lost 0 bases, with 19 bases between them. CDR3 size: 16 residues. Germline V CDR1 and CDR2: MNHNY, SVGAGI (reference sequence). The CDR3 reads CASKQFPVEDSYEQYF. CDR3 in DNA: TGTGCCAGCAAACAGTTTCCAGTCGAAGACTCCTACGAGCAGTACTTC.

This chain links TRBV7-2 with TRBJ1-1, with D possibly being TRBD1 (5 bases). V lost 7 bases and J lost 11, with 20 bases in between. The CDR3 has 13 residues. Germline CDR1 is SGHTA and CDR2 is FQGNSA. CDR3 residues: CASIKELGGEAFF. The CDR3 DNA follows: TGTGCCAGCATCAAAGAGCTGGGAGGGGAGGCTTTCTTT.

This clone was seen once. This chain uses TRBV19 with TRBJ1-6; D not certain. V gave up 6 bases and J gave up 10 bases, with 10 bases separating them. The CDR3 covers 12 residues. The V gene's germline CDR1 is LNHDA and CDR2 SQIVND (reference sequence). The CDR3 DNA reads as TGTGCCAGTAGCCGTCGGGGATCACCCCTCCACTTT. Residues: CASSRRGSPLHF.

CDR3 loop: CASSSRQVGDNSPLHF. CDR3 coding DNA: TGTGCCAGCAGCTCCCGACAGGTTGGGGATAATTCACCCCTCCACTTT. The chain recombines TRBV5-6 with TRBJ1-6; a possible D gene is TRBD1 (6 bases). This CDR3 is 16 amino acids long. In germline, CDR1 is SGHDT, CDR2 YYEEEE. Trimming cost V 3 bases and J 5 bases, with 15 bases left between them.

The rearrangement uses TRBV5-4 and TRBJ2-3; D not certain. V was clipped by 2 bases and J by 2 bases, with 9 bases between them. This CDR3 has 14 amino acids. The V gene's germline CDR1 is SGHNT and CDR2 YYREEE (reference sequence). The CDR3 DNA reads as TGTGCCAGCAGCTTCTGGCGGAACACAGATACGCAGTATTTT. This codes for CASSFWRNTDTQYF.

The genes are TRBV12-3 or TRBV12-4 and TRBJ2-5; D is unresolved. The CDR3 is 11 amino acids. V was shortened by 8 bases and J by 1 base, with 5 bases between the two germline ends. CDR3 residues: CASAVQETQYF. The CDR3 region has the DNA TGTGCCAGCGCGGTCCAAGAGACCCAGTACTTC.

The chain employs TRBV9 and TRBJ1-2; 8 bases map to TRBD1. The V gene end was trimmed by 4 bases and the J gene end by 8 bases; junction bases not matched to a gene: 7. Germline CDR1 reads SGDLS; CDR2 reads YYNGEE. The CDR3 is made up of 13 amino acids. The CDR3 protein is CASSYGQGGGYTF. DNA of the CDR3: TGTGCCAGCAGCTACGGACAGGGAGGCGGCTACACCTTC.

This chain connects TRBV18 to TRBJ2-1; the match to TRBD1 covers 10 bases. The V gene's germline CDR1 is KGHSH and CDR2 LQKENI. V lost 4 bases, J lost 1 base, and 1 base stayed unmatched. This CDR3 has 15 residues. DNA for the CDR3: TGTGCCAGCTCACGGGGACAGGGGTCCTACAATGAGCAGTTCTTC. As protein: CASSRGQGSYNEQFF.

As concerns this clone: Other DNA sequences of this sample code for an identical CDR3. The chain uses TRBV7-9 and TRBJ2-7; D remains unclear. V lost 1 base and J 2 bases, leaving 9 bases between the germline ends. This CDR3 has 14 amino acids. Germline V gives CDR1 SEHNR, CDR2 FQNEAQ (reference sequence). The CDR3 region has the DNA TGTGCCAGCAGCTTAGGTGGCCCCGCCTACGAGCAGTACTTC. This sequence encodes CASSLGGPAYEQYF.

DNA of the CDR3: TGTGCCAGCTCACCACGACAGGGAGGACCCTATAATTCACCCCTCCACTTT. It specifies CASSPRQGGPYNSPLHF. The chain employs TRBV18 and TRBJ1-6; 7 bases align to TRBD1. V gave up 1 base and J gave up 2 bases; unmatched junction bases: 5. The germline gives CDR1 KGHSH, CDR2 LQKENI. There are 17 residues in the CDR3.

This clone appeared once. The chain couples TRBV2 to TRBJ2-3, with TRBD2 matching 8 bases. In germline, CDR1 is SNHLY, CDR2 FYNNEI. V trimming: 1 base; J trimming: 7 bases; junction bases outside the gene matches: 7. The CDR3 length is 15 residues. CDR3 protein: CASSEDGGAVHTQYF. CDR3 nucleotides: TGTGCCAGCAGTGAAGACGGGGGGGCTGTTCATACGCAGTATTTT.

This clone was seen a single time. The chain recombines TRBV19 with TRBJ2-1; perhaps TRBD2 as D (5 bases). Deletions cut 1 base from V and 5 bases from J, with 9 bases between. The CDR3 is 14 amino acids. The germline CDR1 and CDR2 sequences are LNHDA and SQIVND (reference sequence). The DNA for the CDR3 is TGTGCCAGTAGTATAGCGGGAACCAACAATGAGCAGTTCTTC. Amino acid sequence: CASSIAGTNNEQFF. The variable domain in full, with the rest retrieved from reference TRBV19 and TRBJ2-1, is DGGITQSPKYLFRKEGQNVTLSCEQNLNHDAMYWYRQDPGQGLRLIYYSQIVNDFQKGDIAEGYSVSREKKESFPLTVTSAQKNPTAFYLCASSIAGTNNEQFFGPGTRLTVL.

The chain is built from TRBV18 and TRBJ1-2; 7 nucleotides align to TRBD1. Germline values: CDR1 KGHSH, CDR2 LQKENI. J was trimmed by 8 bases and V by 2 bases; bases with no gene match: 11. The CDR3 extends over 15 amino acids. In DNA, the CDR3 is TGTGCCAGCTCACCATCAGGACAGGCCTCGGGAGGCTACACCTTC. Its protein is CASSPSGQASGGYTF.

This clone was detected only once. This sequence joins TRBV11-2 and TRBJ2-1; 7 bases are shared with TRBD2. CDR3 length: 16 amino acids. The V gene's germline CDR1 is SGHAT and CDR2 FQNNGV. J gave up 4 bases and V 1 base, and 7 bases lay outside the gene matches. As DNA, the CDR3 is TGTGCCAGCAGCTTAGGGTGGGGGGGTATTTACAATGAGCAGTTCTTC. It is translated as CASSLGWGGIYNEQFF. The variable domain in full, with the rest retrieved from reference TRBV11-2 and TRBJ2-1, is EAGVAQSPRYKIIEKRQSVAFWCNPISGHATLYWYQQILGQGPKLLIQFQNNGVVDDSQLPKDRFSAERLKGVDSTLKIQPAKLEDSAVYLCASSLGWGGIYNEQFFGPGTRLTVL.

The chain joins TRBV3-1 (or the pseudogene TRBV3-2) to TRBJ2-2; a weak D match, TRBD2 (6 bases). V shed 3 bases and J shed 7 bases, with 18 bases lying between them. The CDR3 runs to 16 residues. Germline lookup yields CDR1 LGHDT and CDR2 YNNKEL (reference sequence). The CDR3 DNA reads TGTGCCAGCAGCCACACCGGGACTTCAATCGACGGGGAGCTGTTTTTT. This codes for CASSHTGTSIDGELFF.

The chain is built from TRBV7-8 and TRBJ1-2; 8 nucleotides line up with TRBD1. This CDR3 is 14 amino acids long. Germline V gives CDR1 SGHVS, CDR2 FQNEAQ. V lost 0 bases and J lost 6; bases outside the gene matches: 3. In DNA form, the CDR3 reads TGTGCCAGCAGCTTAGCGTGGACAGGGAATGGCTACACCTTC. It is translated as CASSLAWTGNGYTF.

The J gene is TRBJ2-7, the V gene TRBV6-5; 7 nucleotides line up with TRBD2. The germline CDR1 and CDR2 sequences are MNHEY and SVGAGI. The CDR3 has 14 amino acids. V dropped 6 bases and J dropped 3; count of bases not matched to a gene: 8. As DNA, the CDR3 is TGTGCCAGCAGGGGAGGGACTACCTACTACGAGCAGTACTTC. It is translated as CASRGGTTYYEQYF.

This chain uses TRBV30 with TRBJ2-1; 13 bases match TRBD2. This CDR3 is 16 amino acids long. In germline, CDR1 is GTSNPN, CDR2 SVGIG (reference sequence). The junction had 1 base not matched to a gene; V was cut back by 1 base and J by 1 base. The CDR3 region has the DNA TGTGCCTGGAGTGCGGGACTAGCGGGATCCTACAATGAGCAGTTCTTC. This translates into CAWSAGLAGSYNEQFF.

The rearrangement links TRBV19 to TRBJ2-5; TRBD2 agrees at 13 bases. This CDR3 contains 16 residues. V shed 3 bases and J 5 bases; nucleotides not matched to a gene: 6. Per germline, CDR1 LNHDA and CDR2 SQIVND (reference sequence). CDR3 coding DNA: TGTGCCAGTAGTATGGCGACTAGCGGGGGGAGGGAGACCCAGTACTTC. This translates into CASSMATSGGRETQYF.

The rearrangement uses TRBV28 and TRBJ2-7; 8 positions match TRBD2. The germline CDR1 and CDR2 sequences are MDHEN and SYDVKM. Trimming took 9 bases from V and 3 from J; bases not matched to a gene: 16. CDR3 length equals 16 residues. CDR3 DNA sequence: TGTGCCAGTACCGCCTCCATGACTAGCGCGAGCTACGAGCAGTACTTC. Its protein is CASTASMTSASYEQYF.

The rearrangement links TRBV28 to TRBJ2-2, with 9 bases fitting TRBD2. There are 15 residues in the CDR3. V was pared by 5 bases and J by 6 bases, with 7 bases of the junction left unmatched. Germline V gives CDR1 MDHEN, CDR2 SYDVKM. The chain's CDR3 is CASSRGTSTAGELFF. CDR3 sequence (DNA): TGTGCCAGCAGTCGTGGGACTAGCACGGCCGGGGAGCTGTTTTTT.

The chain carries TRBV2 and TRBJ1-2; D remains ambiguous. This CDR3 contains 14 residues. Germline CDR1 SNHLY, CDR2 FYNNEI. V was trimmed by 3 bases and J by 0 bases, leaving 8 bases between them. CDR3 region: CASSDWHPNYGYTF. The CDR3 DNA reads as TGTGCCAGCAGTGATTGGCACCCTAACTATGGCTACACCTTC.

CDR3 sequence (DNA): TGTGCCAGCAGCTTAGGCCAGGAACCAACTAATGAAAAACTGTTTTTT. Translating gives CASSLGQEPTNEKLFF. The V and J genes are TRBV11-1 and TRBJ1-4; D call uncertain. The CDR3 extends over 16 amino acids. V lost 1 base and J 0 bases, leaving 9 bases between the germline ends. Germline V CDR1 and CDR2: SGHAT, FQDESV (reference sequence).

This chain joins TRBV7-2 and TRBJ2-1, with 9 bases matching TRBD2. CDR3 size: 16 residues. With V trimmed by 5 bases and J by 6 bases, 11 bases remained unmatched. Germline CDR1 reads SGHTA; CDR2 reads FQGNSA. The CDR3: CASSEGGSGGSNEQFF. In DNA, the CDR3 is TGTGCCAGCAGCGAAGGGGGTAGCGGGGGCTCCAATGAGCAGTTCTTC. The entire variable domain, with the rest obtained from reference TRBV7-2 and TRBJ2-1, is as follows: GAGVSQSPSNKVTEKGKDVELRCDPISGHTALYWYRQSLGQGLEFLIYFQGNSAPDKSGLPSDRFSAERTGGSVSTLTIQRTQQEDSAVYLCASSEGGSGGSNEQFFGPGTRLTVL.

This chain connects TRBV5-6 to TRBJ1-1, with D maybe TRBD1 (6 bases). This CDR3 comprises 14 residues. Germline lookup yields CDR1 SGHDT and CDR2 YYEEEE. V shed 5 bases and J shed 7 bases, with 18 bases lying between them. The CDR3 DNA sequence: TGTGCCAGCAGGCCGAACCCAGGGGCCCATGAAGCTTTCTTT. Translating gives CASRPNPGAHEAFF.

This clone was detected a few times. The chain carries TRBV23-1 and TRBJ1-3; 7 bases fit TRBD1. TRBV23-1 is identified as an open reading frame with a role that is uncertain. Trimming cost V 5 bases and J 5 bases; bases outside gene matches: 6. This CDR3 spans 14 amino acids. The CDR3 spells CASSLGQVRNTIYF. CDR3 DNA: TGCGCCAGCAGTTTAGGACAGGTGAGAAACACCATATATTTT.